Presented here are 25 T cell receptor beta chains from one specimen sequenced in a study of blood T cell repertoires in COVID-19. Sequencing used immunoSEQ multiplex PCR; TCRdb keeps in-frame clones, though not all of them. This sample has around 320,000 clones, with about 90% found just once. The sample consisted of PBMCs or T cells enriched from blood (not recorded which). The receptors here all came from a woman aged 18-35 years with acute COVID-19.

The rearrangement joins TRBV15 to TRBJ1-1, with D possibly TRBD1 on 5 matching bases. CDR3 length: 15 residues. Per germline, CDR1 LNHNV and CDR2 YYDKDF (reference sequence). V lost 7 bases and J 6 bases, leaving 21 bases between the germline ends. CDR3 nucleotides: TGTGCCACCACCCCAGCGAGGGACTTATCCTCTGAAGCTTTCTTT. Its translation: CATTPARDLSSEAFF. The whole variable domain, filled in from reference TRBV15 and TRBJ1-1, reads DAMVIQNPRYQVTQFGKPVTLSCSQTLNHNVMYWYQQKSSQAPKLLFHYYDKDFNNEADTPDNFQSRRPNTSFCFLDIRSPGLGDTAMYLCATTPARDLSSEAFFGQGTRLTVV.

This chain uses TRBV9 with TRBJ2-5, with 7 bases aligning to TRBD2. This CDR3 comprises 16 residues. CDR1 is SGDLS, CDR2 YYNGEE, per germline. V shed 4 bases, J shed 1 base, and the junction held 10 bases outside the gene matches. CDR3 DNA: TGTGCCAGCAGCCGTGGACCCCTAGCGGCCCAAGAGACCCAGTACTTC. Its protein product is CASSRGPLAAQETQYF.

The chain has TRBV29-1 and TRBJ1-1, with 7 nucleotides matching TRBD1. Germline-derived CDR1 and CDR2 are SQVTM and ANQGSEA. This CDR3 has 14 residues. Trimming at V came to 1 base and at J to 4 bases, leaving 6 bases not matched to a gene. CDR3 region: CSVEGQGGVTEAFF. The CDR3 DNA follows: TGCAGCGTTGAAGGACAGGGAGGTGTCACTGAAGCTTTCTTT.

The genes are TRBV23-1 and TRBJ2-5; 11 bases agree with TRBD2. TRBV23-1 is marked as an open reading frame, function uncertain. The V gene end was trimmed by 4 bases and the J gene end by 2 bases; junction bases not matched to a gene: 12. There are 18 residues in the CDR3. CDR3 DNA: TGCGCCAGCAGTCTGGGGGCTAGCGGGAGGAGGGAACAAGAGACCCAGTACTTC. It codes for CASSLGASGRREQETQYF.

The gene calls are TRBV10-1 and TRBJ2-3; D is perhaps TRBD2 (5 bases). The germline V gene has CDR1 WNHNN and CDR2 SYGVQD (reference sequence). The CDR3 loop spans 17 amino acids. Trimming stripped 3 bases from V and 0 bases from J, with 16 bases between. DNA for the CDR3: TGCGCCAGCAGTGACTCACCTCGGACTTCTAGCACAGATACGCAGTATTTT. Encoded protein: CASSDSPRTSSTDTQYF.

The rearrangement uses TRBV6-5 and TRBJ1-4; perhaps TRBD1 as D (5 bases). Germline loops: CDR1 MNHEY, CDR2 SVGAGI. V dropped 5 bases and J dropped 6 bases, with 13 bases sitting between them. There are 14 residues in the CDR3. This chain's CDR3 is CASSSGGGYEKLFF. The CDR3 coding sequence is TGTGCCAGCAGTAGTGGGGGAGGATATGAAAAACTGTTTTTT.

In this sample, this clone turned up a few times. This CDR3 reads CASSGEIAGAHSRRPTDTQYF. Written as DNA, the CDR3 is TGTGCCAGCAGCGGAGAAATAGCGGGGGCCCATTCAAGGCGCCCCACAGATACGCAGTATTTT. The rearrangement joins TRBV9 to TRBJ2-3; 9 nucleotides align to TRBD2. Trimming at V came to 3 bases and at J to 2 bases, leaving 22 bases not matched to a gene. The germline V gene has CDR1 SGDLS and CDR2 YYNGEE. This CDR3 has 21 amino acids.

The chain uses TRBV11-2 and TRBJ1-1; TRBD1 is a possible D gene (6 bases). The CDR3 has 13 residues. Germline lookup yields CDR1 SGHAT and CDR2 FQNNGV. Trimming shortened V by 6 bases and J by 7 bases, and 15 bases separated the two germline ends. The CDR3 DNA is TGTGCCAGCAGTTCCGGTCAAGGGGGTGAAGCTTTCTTT. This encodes CASSSGQGGEAFF. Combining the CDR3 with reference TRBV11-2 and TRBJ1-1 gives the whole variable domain EAGVAQSPRYKIIEKRQSVAFWCNPISGHATLYWYQQILGQGPKLLIQFQNNGVVDDSQLPKDRFSAERLKGVDSTLKIQPAKLEDSAVYLCASSSGQGGEAFFGQGTRLTVV.

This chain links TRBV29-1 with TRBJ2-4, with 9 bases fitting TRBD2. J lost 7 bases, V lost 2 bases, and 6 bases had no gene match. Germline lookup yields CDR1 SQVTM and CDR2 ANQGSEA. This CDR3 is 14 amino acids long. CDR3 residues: CSVERLAGFNIQYF. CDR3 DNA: TGCAGCGTTGAAAGGCTAGCGGGATTTAACATTCAGTACTTC.

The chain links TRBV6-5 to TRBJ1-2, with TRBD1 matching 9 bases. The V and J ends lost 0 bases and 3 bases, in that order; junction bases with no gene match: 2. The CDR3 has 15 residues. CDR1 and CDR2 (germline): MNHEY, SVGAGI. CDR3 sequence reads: CASSYSGTGYYGYTF. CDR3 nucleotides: TGTGCCAGCAGTTACTCGGGGACAGGGTACTATGGCTACACCTTC.

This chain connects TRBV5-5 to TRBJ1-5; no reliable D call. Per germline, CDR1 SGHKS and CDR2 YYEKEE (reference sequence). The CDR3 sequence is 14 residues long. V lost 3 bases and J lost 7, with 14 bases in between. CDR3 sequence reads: CASSSHGVNQPQHF. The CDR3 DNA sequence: TGTGCCAGCAGCTCGCACGGGGTGAACCAGCCCCAGCATTTT.

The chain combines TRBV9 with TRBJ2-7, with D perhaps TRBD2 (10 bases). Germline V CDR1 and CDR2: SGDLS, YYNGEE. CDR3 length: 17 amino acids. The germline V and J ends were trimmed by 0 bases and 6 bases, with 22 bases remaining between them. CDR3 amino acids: CASSVAGQGTSVGEQYF. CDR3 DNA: TGTGCCAGCAGCGTAGCAGGACAGGGGACTAGCGTCGGCGAGCAGTACTTC.

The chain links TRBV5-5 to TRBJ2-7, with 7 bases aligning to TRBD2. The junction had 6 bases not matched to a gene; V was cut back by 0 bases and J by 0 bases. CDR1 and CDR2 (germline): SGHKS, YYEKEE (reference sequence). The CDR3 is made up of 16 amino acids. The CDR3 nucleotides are TGTGCCAGCAGCTTGGTAGGCGGGGGAAGCTCCTACGAGCAGTACTTC. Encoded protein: CASSLVGGGSSYEQYF.

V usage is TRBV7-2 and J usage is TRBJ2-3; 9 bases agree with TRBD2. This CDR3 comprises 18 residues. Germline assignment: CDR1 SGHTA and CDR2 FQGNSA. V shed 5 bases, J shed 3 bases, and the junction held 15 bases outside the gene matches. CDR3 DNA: TGTGCCAGCAGCCACGCGGGCGCGGGAGGGGTCACAACAGATACGCAGTATTTT. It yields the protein CASSHAGAGGVTTDTQYF. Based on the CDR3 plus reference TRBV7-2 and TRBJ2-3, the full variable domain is GAGVSQSPSNKVTEKGKDVELRCDPISGHTALYWYRQSLGQGLEFLIYFQGNSAPDKSGLPSDRFSAERTGGSVSTLTIQRTQQEDSAVYLCASSHAGAGGVTTDTQYFGPGTRLTVL.

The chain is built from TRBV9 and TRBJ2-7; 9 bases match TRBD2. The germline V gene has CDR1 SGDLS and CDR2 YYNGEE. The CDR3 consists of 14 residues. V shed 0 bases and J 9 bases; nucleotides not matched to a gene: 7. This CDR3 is CASSVEAGGFGQYF. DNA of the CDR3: TGTGCCAGCAGCGTAGAAGCGGGAGGATTCGGGCAGTACTTC.

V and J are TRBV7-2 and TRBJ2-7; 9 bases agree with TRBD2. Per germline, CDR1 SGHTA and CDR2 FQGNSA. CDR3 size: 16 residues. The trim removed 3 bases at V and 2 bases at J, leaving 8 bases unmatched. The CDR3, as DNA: TGTGCCAGCAGCTTGGGGTTGCTAGCGGGAACCTACGAGCAGTACTTC. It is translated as CASSLGLLAGTYEQYF. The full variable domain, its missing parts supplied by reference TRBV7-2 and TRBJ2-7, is GAGVSQSPSNKVTEKGKDVELRCDPISGHTALYWYRQSLGQGLEFLIYFQGNSAPDKSGLPSDRFSAERTGGSVSTLTIQRTQQEDSAVYLCASSLGLLAGTYEQYFGPGTRLTVT.

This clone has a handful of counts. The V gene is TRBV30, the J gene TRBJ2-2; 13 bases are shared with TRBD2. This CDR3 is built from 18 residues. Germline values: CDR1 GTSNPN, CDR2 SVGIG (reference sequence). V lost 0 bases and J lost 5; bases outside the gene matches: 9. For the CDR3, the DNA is TGTGCCTGGAGTGTACAGCGGACTAGCGGGAGTGAGACCGGGGAGCTGTTTTTT. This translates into CAWSVQRTSGSETGELFF.

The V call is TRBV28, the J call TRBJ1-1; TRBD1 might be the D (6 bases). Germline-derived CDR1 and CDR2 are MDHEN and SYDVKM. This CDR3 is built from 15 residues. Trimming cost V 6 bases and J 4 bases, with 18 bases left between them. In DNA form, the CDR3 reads TGTGCCAGCAGCCCCGGTGACAGGCCGCGCACTGAAGCTTTCTTT. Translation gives CASSPGDRPRTEAFF.

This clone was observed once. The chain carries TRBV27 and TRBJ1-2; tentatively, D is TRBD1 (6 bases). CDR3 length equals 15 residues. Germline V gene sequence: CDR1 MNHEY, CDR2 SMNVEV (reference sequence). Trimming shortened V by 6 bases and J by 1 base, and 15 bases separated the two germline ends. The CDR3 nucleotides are TGTGCCAGCAGCCCCTGGGGACAAGATAACTATGGCTACACCTTC. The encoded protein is CASSPWGQDNYGYTF.

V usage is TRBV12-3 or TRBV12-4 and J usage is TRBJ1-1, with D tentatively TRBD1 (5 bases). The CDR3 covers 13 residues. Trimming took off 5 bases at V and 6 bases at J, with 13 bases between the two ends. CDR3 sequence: CASSPGRGAEAFF. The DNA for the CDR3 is TGTGCCAGCAGTCCCGGGAGGGGCGCTGAAGCTTTCTTT.

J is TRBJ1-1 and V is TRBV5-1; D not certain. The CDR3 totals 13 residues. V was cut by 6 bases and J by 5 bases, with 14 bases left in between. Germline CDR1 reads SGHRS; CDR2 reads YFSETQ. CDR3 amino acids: CASKAGRRTEAFF. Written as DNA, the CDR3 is TGCGCCAGCAAGGCCGGGAGACGAACTGAAGCTTTCTTT. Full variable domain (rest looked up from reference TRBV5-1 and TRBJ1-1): KAGVTQTPRYLIKTRGQQVTLSCSPISGHRSVSWYQQTPGQGLQFLFEYFSETQRNKGNFPGRFSGRQFSNSRSEMNVSTLELGDSALYLCASKAGRRTEAFFGQGTRLTVV.

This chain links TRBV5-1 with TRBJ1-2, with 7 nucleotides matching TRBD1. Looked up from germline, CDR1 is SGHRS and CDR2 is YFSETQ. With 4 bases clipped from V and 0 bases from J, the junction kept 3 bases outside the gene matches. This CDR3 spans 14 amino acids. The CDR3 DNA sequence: TGCGCCAGCAGCCCGGACAGGCCTAACTATGGCTACACCTTC. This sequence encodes CASSPDRPNYGYTF. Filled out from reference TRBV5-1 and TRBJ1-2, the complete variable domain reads KAGVTQTPRYLIKTRGQQVTLSCSPISGHRSVSWYQQTPGQGLQFLFEYFSETQRNKGNFPGRFSGRQFSNSRSEMNVSTLELGDSALYLCASSPDRPNYGYTFGSGTRLTVV.

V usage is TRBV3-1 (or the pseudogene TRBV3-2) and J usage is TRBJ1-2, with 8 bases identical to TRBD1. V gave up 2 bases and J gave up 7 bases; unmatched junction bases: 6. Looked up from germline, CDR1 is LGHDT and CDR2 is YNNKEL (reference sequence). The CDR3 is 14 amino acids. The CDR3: CASSQRQGAGGYTF. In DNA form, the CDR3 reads TGTGCCAGCAGCCAAAGGCAGGGGGCGGGTGGCTACACCTTC.

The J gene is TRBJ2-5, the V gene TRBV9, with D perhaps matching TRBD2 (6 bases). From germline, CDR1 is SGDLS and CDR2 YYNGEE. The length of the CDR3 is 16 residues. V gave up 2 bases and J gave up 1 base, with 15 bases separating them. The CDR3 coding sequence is TGTGCCAGCAGCGTCGCCCCGGAGGGGACCCAAGAGACCCAGTACTTC. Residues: CASSVAPEGTQETQYF.

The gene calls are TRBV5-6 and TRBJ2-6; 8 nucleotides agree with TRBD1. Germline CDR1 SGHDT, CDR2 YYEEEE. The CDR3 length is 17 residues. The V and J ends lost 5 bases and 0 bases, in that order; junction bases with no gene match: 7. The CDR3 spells CASRFGQGISGANVLTF. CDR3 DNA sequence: TGTGCCAGCAGGTTCGGACAGGGCATCTCTGGGGCCAACGTCCTGACTTTC.